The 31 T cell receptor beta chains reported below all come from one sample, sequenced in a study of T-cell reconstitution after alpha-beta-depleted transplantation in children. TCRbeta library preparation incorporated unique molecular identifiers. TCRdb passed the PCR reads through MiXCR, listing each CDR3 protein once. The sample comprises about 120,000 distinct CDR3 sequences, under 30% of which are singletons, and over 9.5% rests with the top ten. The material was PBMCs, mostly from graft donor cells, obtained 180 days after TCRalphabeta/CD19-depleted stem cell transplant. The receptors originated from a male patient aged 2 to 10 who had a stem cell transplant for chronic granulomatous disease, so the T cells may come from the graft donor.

The CDR3 loop is CASRGDLYGYTF. CDR3 nucleotide sequence: TGTGCCAGCCGCGGGGACTTATATGGCTACACCTTC. V usage is TRBV12-3 or TRBV12-4 and J usage is TRBJ1-2, with a weak D call TRBD1 (5 bases). CDR3 length: 12 residues. The ends were cut back, 8 bases at V and 5 bases at J, with 12 bases in the middle.

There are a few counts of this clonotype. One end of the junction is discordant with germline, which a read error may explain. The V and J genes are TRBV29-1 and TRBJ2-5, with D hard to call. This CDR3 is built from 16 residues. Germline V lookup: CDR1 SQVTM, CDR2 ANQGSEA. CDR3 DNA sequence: TGCAGCGCTGAACCTATGGAAAAAACAGAAAAAGAGACCCAGTACTTC. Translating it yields CSAEPMEKTEKETQYF.

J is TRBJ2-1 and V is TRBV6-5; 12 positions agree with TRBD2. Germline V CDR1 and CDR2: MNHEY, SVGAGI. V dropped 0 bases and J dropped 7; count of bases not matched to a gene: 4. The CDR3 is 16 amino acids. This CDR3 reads CASSYSTGTSGNEQFF. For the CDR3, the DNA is TGTGCCAGCAGTTACTCAACCGGGACTAGCGGGAATGAGCAGTTCTTC.

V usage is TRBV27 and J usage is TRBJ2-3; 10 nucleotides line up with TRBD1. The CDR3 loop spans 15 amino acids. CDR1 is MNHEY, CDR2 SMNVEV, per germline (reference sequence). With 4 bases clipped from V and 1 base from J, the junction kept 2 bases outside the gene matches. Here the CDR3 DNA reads TGTGCCAGCAGTTCCGGGACAGGGGGCACAGATACGCAGTATTTT. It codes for CASSSGTGGTDTQYF.

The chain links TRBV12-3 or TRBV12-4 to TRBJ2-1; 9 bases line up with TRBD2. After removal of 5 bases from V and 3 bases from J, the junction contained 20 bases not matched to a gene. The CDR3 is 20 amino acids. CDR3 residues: CASSPVDRFQGTSSYNEQFF. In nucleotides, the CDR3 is TGTGCCAGCAGTCCCGTGGACAGGTTCCAGGGGACTAGCAGCTACAATGAGCAGTTCTTC.

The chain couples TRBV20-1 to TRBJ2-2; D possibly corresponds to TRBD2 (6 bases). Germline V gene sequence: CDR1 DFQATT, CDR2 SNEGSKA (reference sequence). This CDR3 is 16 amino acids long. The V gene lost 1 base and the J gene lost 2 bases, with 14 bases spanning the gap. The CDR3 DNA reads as TGCAGTGCTAGAGGCCCGATAGCGGCTAACACCGGGGAGCTGTTTTTT. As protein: CSARGPIAANTGELFF.

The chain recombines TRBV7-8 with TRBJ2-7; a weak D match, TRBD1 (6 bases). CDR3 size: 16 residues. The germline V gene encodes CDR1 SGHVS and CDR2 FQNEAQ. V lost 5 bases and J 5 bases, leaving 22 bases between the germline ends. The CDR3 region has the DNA TGTGCCAGCAGCGCCCACAGGGTTGGAAGGAGCGACGAGCAGTACTTC. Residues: CASSAHRVGRSDEQYF.

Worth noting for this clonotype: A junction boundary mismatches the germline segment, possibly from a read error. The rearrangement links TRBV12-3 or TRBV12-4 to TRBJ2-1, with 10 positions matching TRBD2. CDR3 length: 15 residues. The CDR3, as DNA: TGTGCCAGCAGTTTACGGCCCCCGGGGGGGACTAGCGAGTCCTTC. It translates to CASSLRPPGGTSESF.

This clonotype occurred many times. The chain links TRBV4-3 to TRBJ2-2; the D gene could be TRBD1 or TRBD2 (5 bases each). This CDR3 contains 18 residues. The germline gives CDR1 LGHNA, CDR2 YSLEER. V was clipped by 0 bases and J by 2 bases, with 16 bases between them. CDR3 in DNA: TGCGCCAGCAGCCAAGAATTGCCCGGGGCGCAAAACACCGGGGAGCTGTTTTTT. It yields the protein CASSQELPGAQNTGELFF.

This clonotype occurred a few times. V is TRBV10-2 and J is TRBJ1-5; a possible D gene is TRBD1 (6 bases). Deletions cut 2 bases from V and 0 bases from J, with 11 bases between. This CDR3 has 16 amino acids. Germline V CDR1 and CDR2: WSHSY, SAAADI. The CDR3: CASSEARTDSNQPQHF. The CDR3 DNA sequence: TGCGCCAGCAGTGAGGCTAGGACAGATAGCAATCAGCCCCAGCATTTT.

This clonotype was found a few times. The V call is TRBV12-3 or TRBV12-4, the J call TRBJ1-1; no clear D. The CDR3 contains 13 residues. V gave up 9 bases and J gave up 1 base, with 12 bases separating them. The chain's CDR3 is CASCPRRNTEAFF. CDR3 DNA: TGTGCCAGTTGTCCCCGAAGGAACACTGAAGCTTTCTTT.

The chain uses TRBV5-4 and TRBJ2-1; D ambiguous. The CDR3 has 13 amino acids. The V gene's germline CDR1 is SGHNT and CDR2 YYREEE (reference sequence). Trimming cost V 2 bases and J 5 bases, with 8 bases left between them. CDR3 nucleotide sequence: TGTGCCAGCAGCTTACCAGAAAACAATGAGCAGTTCTTC. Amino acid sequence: CASSLPENNEQFF.

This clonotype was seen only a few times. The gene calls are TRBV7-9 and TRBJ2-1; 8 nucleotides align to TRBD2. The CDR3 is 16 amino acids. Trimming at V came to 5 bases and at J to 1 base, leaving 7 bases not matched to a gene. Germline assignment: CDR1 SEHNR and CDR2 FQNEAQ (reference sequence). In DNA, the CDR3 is TGTGCCAGCAGCCCCTTGCTAGCGGGTTCCTACAATGAGCAGTTCTTC. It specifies CASSPLLAGSYNEQFF. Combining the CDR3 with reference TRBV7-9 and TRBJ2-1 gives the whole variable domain DTGVSQNPRHKITKRGQNVTFRCDPISEHNRLYWYRQTLGQGPEFLTYFQNEAQLEKSRLLSDRFSAERPKGSFSTLEIQRTEQGDSAMYLCASSPLLAGSYNEQFFGPGTRLTVL.

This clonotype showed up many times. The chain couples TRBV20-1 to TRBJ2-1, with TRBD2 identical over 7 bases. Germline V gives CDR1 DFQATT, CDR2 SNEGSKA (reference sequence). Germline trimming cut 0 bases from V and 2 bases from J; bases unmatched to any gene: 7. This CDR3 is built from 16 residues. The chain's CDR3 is CSARDARGRAYNEQFF. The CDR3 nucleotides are TGCAGTGCTAGAGACGCGAGAGGGAGGGCCTACAATGAGCAGTTCTTC.

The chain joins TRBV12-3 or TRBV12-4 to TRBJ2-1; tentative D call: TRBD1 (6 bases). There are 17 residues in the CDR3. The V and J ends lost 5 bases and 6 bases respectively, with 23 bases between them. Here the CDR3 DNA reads TGTGCCAGCAGTCCGTTCACCGGGACACAAGGGGGCAATGAGCAGTTCTTC. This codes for CASSPFTGTQGGNEQFF.

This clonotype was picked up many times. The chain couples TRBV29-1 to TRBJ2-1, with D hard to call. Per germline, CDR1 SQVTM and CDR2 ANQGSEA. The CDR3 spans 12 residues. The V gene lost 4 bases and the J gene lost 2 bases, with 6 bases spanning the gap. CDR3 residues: CSVARAYNEQFF. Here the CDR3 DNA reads TGCAGCGTTGCCCGGGCCTACAATGAGCAGTTCTTC.

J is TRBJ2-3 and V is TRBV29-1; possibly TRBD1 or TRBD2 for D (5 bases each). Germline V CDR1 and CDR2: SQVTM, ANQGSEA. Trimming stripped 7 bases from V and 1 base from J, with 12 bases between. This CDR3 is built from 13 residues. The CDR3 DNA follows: TGCAGCGCAGAGGGGCGCGGCACAGATACGCAGTATTTT. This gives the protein CSAEGRGTDTQYF.

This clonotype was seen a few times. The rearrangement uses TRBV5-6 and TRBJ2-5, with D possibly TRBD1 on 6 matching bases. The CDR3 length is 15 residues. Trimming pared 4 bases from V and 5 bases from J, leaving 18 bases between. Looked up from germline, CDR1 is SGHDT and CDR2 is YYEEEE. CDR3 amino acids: CASSPTGLSGETQYF. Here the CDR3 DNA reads TGTGCCAGCAGCCCAACAGGGTTGTCAGGGGAGACCCAGTACTTC. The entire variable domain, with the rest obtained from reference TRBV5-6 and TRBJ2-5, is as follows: DAGVTQSPTHLIKTRGQQVTLRCSPKSGHDTVSWYQQALGQGPQFIFQYYEEEERQRGNFPDRFSGHQFPNYSSELNVNALLLGDSALYLCASSPTGLSGETQYFGPGTRLLVL.

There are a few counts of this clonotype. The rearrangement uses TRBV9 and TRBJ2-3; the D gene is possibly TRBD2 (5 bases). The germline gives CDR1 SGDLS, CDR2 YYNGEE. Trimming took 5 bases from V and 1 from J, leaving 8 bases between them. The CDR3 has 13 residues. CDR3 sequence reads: CASRGEGTDTQYF. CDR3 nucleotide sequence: TGTGCCAGCAGGGGAGAGGGCACAGATACGCAGTATTTT.

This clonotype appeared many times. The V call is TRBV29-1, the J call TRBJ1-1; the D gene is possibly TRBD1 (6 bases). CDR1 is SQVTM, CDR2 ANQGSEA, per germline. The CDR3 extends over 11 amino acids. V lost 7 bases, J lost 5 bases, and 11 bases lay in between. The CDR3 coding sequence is TGCAGCGCTTCAGGGGAGACTGAAGCTTTCTTT. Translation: CSASGETEAFF. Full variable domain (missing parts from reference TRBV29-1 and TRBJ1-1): SAVISQKPSRDICQRGTSLTIQCQVDSQVTMMFWYRQQPGQSLTLIATANQGSEATYESGFVIDKFPISRPNLTFSTLTVSNMSPEDSSIYLCSASGETEAFFGQGTRLTVV.

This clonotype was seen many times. CDR3 sequence: CASSPGPTNEQFF. CDR3 nucleotides: TGTGCCAGCAGCCCCGGCCCTACGAATGAGCAGTTCTTC. V gene TRBV3-1 combines with J gene TRBJ2-1; D not resolved. Germline CDR1 LGHDT, CDR2 YNNKEL (reference sequence). This CDR3 has 13 amino acids. Trimming shortened V by 4 bases and J by 7 bases, and 11 bases separated the two germline ends.

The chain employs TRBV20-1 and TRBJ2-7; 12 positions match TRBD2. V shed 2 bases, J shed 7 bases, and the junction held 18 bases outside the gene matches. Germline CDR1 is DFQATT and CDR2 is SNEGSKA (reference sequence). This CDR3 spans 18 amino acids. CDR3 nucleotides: TGCAGTGCTAGATCGTCGACTAGCGGGGGCCCTCGGGTCGAAGAGCAGTACTTC. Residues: CSARSSTSGGPRVEEQYF.

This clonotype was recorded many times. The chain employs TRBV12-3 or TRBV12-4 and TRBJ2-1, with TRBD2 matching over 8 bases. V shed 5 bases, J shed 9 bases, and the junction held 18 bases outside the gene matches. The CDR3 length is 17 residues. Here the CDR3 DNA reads TGTGCCAGCAGTCCAAACCTAGCGACTAGCGCTTTCGGTGAGCAGTTCTTC. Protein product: CASSPNLATSAFGEQFF.

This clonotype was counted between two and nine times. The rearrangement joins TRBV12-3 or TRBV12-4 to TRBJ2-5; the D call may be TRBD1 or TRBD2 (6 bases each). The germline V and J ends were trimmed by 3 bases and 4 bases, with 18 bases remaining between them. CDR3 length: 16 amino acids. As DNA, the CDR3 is TGTGCCAGCAGTTTTCAGGGGAGGAGTGCCAGAGAGACCCAGTACTTC. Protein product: CASSFQGRSARETQYF.

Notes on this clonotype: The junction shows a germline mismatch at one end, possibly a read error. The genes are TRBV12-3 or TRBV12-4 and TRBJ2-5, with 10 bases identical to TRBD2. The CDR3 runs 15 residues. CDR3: CASRLAGGSTWTQYF. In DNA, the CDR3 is TGTGCCAGCAGATTAGCGGGGGGCTCCACATGGACCCAGTACTTC.

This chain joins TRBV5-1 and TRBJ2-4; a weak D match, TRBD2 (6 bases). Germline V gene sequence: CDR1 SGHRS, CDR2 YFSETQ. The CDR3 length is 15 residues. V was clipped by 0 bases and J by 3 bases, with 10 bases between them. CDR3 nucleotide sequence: TGCGCCAGCAGCTTGGCCGCAGCGGGCAAAAACATTCAGTACTTC. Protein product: CASSLAAAGKNIQYF.

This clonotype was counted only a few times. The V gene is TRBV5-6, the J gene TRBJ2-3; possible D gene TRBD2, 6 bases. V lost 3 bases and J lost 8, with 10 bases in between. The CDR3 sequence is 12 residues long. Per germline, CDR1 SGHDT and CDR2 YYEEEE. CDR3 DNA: TGTGCCAGCAGCTCCCTCGGGGGTACGCAGTATTTT. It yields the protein CASSSLGGTQYF.

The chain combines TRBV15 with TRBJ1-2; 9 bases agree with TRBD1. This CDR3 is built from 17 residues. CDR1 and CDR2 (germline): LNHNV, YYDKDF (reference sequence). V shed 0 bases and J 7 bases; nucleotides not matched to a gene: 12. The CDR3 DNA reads TGTGCCACCAGCAGAGATCTGGGGACAGGGAGTGCTACTGGCTACACCTTC. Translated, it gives CATSRDLGTGSATGYTF. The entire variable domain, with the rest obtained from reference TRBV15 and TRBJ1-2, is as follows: DAMVIQNPRYQVTQFGKPVTLSCSQTLNHNVMYWYQQKSSQAPKLLFHYYDKDFNNEADTPDNFQSRRPNTSFCFLDIRSPGLGDTAMYLCATSRDLGTGSATGYTFGSGTRLTVV.

The CDR3 bases are TGTGCCAGCAGCTTAGCGCGGCACTTTGACGGTAGCGGGAGTATCAATGAGCAGTTCTTC. As protein: CASSLARHFDGSGSINEQFF. V is TRBV7-8 and J is TRBJ2-1; TRBD2 aligns across 9 bases. The V gene's germline CDR1 is SGHVS and CDR2 FQNEAQ. The CDR3 covers 20 residues. V shed 0 bases and J 6 bases; nucleotides not matched to a gene: 18.

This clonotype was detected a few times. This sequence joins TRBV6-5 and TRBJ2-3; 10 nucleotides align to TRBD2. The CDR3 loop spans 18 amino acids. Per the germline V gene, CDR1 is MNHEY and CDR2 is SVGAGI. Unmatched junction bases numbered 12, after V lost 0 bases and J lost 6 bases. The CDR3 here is CASSYSLAGAEKGDTQYF. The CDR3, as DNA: TGTGCCAGCAGTTACTCCCTAGCGGGAGCCGAAAAGGGCGATACGCAGTATTTT.

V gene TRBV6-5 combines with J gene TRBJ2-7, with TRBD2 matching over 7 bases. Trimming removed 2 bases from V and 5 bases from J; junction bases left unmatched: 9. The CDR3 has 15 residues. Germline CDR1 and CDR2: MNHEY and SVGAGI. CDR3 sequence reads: CASSYPCQRDHEQYF. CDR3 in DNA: TGTGCCAGCAGTTACCCCTGCCAGCGGGACCACGAGCAGTACTTC.